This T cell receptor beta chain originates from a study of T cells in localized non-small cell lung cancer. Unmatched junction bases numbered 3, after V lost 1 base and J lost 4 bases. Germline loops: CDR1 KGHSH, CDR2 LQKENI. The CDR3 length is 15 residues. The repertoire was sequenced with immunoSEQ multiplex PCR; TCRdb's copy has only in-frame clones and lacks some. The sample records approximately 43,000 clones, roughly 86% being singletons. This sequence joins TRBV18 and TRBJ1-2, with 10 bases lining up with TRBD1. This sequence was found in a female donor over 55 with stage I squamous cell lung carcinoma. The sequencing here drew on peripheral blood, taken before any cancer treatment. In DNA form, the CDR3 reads TGTGCCAGCTCACCACAGGGACAGGGGATCTATGGCTACACCTTC. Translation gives CASSPQGQGIYGYTF.